Described below is a single T cell receptor (beta chain) sequence and its context. Methods used by the authors: Amplification with reference gene primers provided the estimates of nucleated cell counts. Profiling relied on immunoSEQ multiplex PCR, and the TCRdb table lists in-frame clones only, not all of them. That table gives V, J and clone size, and the DNA gave D and trimming. The data show around 50,000 clones, 70% to 90% seen once. The sample comes from a study of blood T cell repertoires in COVID-19. The ends were cut back, 3 bases at V and 6 bases at J, with 17 bases in the middle. The CDR3 loop spans 15 amino acids. CDR1 and CDR2 from the germline V gene are KGHSH and LQKENI.

This sequence was found in a man between 50 and 59 years old with active COVID-19. This chain connects TRBV18 to TRBJ1-1; D is possibly TRBD1 (5 bases). Sequences were obtained from peripheral blood. CDR3 nucleotide sequence: TGTGCCAGCTCACCCTCCCTGGGCGGGGCCCCTGAAGCTTTCTTT. Translating it yields CASSPSLGGAPEAFF.